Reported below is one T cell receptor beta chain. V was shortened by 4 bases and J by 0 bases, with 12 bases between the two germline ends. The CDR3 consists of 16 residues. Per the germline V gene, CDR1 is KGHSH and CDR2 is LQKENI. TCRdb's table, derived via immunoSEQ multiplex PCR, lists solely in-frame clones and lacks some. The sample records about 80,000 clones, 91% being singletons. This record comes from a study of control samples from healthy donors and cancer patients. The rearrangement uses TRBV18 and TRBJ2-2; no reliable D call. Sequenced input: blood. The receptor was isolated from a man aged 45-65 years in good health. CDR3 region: CASSLRTPANTGELFF. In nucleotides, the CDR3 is TGTGCCAGCTCACTCAGGACCCCGGCGAACACCGGGGAGCTGTTTTTT. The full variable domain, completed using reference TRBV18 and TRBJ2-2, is NAGVMQNPRHLVRRRGQEARLRCSPMKGHSHVYWYRQLPEEGLKFMVYLQKENIIDESGMPKERFSAEFPKEGPSILRIQQVVRGDSAAYFCASSLRTPANTGELFFGEGSRLTVL.